This TCR beta chain was observed in a study of T cells in Graves' hyperthyroidism and ophthalmopathy. Amplification of TCR beta CDR3 regions used RNA as the template. Initially, a first-round RT-PCR of the TCR CDR3 employed the HTBI primer set. Each CDR3 protein is one row after TCRdb ran MiXCR on the multiplex PCR reads. The sample consists of 300,000 to 450,000 distinct CDR3 sequences, approximately 17% of them appearing once. This clonotype was detected a few times. CDR1 is MNHEY and CDR2 is SVGEGT in the germline V gene. V dropped 2 bases and J dropped 5 bases, with 15 bases sitting between them. The CDR3 is 16 amino acids.

The sequenced sample consisted of blood. The rearrangement links TRBV6-2 or TRBV6-3 to TRBJ1-4; TRBD1 might be the D (5 bases). The TCR comes from a man aged 18 to 29 with Graves' ophthalmopathy. CDR3 amino acids: CASSYPVQGSNEKLFF. The CDR3 DNA sequence: TGTGCCAGCAGTTACCCCGTGCAGGGATCAAATGAAAAACTGTTTTTT.